Below, 8 T cell receptor beta chains from the same sample are listed, as sequenced in a study of blood T cell repertoires in COVID-19. Sequencing was performed with immunoSEQ multiplex PCR; in TCRdb, only in-frame clones are kept and a portion is missing. The top ten clones hold less than 20% of a sample with 150,000 or so clones, 82% of them seen once. Sequencing was done on a sample of PBMCs or T cells enriched from blood (not recorded which). Every receptor here comes from a man aged 60 to 69 who had recovered from COVID-19.

The chain uses TRBV7-2 and TRBJ2-5, with 10 positions matching TRBD2. The germline V gene encodes CDR1 SGHTA and CDR2 FQGNSA. This CDR3 spans 16 amino acids. The junction had 5 bases not matched to a gene; V was cut back by 4 bases and J by 0 bases. The CDR3 sequence: CASSYGLAAYQETQYF. The CDR3 DNA reads as TGTGCCAGCAGCTACGGACTAGCGGCGTACCAAGAGACCCAGTACTTC.

The J gene is TRBJ1-6, the V gene TRBV2; D is ambiguous. Germline V gene lookup returns CDR1 SNHLY and CDR2 FYNNEI. The germline V and J ends were trimmed by 8 bases and 6 bases, with 17 bases remaining between them. The CDR3 is 15 residues long. The CDR3 loop reads CASGSEGLGNSPLHF. The CDR3 bases are TGTGCCAGCGGGTCAGAGGGCTTGGGTAATTCACCCCTCCACTTT.

This clone came up a few times. This chain's CDR3 is CASSLRPTDTGELFF. The CDR3 bases are TGTGCCAGCAGCCTCCGCCCCACAGACACCGGGGAGCTGTTTTTT. The chain combines TRBV7-3 with TRBJ2-2; no clear D. Trimming stripped 5 bases from V and 3 bases from J, with 13 bases between. The CDR3 has 15 residues. Germline assignment: CDR1 SGHTA and CDR2 FQGTGA.

The rearrangement joins TRBV12-3 or TRBV12-4 to TRBJ2-7; 8 nucleotides align to TRBD2. Unmatched junction bases numbered 7, after V lost 6 bases and J lost 6 bases. The CDR3 length is 13 residues. CDR3 sequence (DNA): TGTGCCAGCAGAGTGGACGGGAGGGGCGAGCAGTACTTC. Translating gives CASRVDGRGEQYF.

A remark on this clone: The sample carries other DNA sequences with the same CDR3. This chain uses TRBV4-1 with TRBJ2-1, with 8 bases identical to TRBD2. CDR1 is MGHRA and CDR2 is YSYEKL in the germline V gene. V trimming: 1 base; J trimming: 3 bases; junction bases outside the gene matches: 2. This CDR3 contains 15 residues. CDR3 DNA sequence: TGCGCCAGCAGCCAAGTCACTAGCGGCTACAATGAGCAGTTCTTC. It codes for CASSQVTSGYNEQFF.

This clone was seen a single time. The J gene is TRBJ1-2, the V gene TRBV28; D may be TRBD1 (5 bases). Germline lookup yields CDR1 MDHEN and CDR2 SYDVKM. This CDR3 spans 15 amino acids. Trimming shortened V by 5 bases and J by 4 bases, and 17 bases separated the two germline ends. The CDR3 region is CASSPPDISSYGYTF. The CDR3 coding sequence is TGTGCCAGCAGTCCCCCGGACATCTCGAGCTATGGCTACACCTTC.

The chain uses TRBV18 and TRBJ2-2; D is uncertain. The CDR3 is made up of 14 amino acids. V lost 3 bases, J lost 1 base, and 6 bases lay in between. CDR1 and CDR2 (germline): KGHSH, LQKENI. The DNA of the CDR3 is TGTGCCAGCTCACCGGCATTGAACACCGGGGAGCTGTTTTTT. Translation gives CASSPALNTGELFF.

The CDR3 sequence: CASSFGTGSGTLFF. CDR3 coding DNA: TGTGCCAGCAGCTTCGGGACAGGGTCAGGGACGCTGTTTTTT. This chain connects TRBV5-6 to TRBJ1-4, with 9 bases matching TRBD1. This CDR3 has 14 residues. Germline V gene data show CDR1 as SGHDT and CDR2 as YYEEEE. Germline trimming cut 2 bases from V and 14 bases from J; bases unmatched to any gene: 10.